A selection of T cell receptor beta chains follows, all from one sample in a study of OX40 agonist ivuxolimab in advanced cancers. The data were produced by immunoSEQ multiplex PCR, yet TCRdb's version contains in-frame clones alone and is incomplete. The repertoire has tens of thousands of clones, 65% to 85% of them found once; the top ten carry about a tenth. The source material was CD4+ or CD8+ T cells sorted from blood, sampled in a trial of the OX40 agonist ivuxolimab. These receptors all come from an adult with an advanced solid tumor such as melanoma, head and neck, liver or kidney cancer. The CDR3 runs from the conserved cysteine through the conserved F or W. A D gene is named only where the DNA matches it firmly. A clone size is listed for some rows: how often the clone was seen (once, few, many), or a class if it is expanded.

abundance	v_gene	d_gene	j_gene	CDR3nt	CDR3aa
.	TRBV7-9	.	TRBJ2-1	TGTGCCAGCAGCCTCTTAGGGAGTGTGGGGGGCCTCCGCAATGAGCAGTTCTTC	CASSLLGSVGGLRNEQFF
.	TRBV11-3	.	TRBJ2-5	TGTGCCAGCAGCTTGGGGCACGGAGGGGAGACCCAGTACTTC	CASSLGHGGETQYF
few	TRBV27	TRBD2	TRBJ2-7	TGTGCCAGCAGTGGGCGGACTAGCGGGAGCTACGAGCAGTACTTC	CASSGRTSGSYEQYF
.	TRBV5-1	.	TRBJ2-2	TGCGCCAGCAGCCCGGGACATACGAACACCGGGGAGCTGTTTTTT	CASSPGHTNTGELFF
.	TRBV2	.	TRBJ2-3	TGTGCCAGCAGTGAAATCCTAGATACGCAGTATTTT	CASSEILDTQYF
.	TRBV7-6	.	TRBJ2-1	TGTGCCAGCAGCTCACGTTGGGCGGGGTATAATGAGCAGTTCTTC	CASSSRWAGYNEQFF
.	TRBV7-9	TRBD1	TRBJ2-5	TGTGCCTGCGGGACAGGGGGCTCAGAGACCCAGTACTTC	CACGTGGSETQYF
once	TRBV7-3	.	TRBJ2-1	TGTGCCAGCAGCTTGACCGGAGGCCAGCAGTTCTTC	CASSLTGGQQFF
.	TRBV15	TRBD1	TRBJ2-7	TGTGCCACCAGCAGACTCGGGACAGGGGTCGAGCAGTACTTC	CATSRLGTGVEQYF
.	TRBV5-6	.	TRBJ2-1	TGTGCCAGCAGTCGGGCCCAGCTTGAGCAGTTCTTC	CASSRAQLEQFF
.	TRBV2	.	TRBJ1-1	TGTGCCAGCAGTGACGACGGCGTGAACACTGAAGCTTTCTTT	CASSDDGVNTEAFF
.	TRBV19	TRBD1	TRBJ1-1	TGTGCCGGTAGCGACAGGGGGACAGGAAGCACTGAAGCTTTCTTT	CAGSDRGTGSTEAFF
.	TRBV7-3	TRBD1	TRBJ2-5	TGTGCCAGCAGCTCCACAGGGGCGAGGGAGACCCAGTACTTC	CASSSTGARETQYF
.	TRBV6-6	TRBD1	TRBJ1-2	TGTGCCAGCAGTCAGAGACAGGGGGCGTCTAACTATGGCTACACCTTC	CASSQRQGASNYGYTF
.	TRBV5-4	TRBD2	TRBJ2-3	TGTGCCAGCAGCCACAGCGGGGGGGCAGGTGATACGCAGTATTTT	CASSHSGGAGDTQYF
.	TRBV19	TRBD1	TRBJ2-5	TGTGCCAGTAGTAAAGGACAGGGGACGTACCAAGAGACCCAGTACTTC	CASSKGQGTYQETQYF
.	TRBV9	TRBD1	TRBJ1-3	TGTGCCAGCAGCGCCAACAGGGGAATAGGGACTGGAAACACCATATATTTT	CASSANRGIGTGNTIYF
.	TRBV2	.	TRBJ2-7	TGTGCCAGCATCGGGACCGACTCTACATACGAGCAGTACTTC	CASIGTDSTYEQYF
.	TRBV6-1	TRBD1	TRBJ1-1	TGTGCCAGCAGTGGGGGACAGCCCTACATGAACACTGAAGCTTTCTTT	CASSGGQPYMNTEAFF
.	TRBV5-1	.	TRBJ2-5	TGCGCCAGCAGGGGGGACTCCCAAGAGACCCAGTACTTC	CASRGDSQETQYF
.	TRBV5-4	.	TRBJ1-1	TGTGCCAGCAGCTCTGCACGGGACATTCAGTACACTGAAGCTTTCTTT	CASSSARDIQYTEAFF
.	TRBV19	.	TRBJ1-1	TGTGCCAGTAGTACCCAGGCCGCCTATGAGGCTTTCTTT	CASSTQAAYEAFF
.	TRBV11-2	TRBD2	TRBJ2-7	TGTGCCAGCAGCTTAAATTTCTGGCGGGAGGAATACGAGCAGTACTTC	CASSLNFWREEYEQYF
.	TRBV18	TRBD1	TRBJ1-1	TGTGCCAGCTCACCGGACAGGGCCTGGAGGATGAACACTGAAGCTTTCTTT	CASSPDRAWRMNTEAFF
few	TRBV6-1	TRBD1	TRBJ1-1	TGTGCCAGCAGTGAGGGACAGGATCGTGTGGCTTTCTTT	CASSEGQDRVAFF
.	TRBV19	.	TRBJ2-1	TGTGCCAGTAGTAAAGGGCTAGCCACCGCCTACAATGAGCAGTTCTTC	CASSKGLATAYNEQFF
few	TRBV28	.	TRBJ2-3	TGTGCCAGCAGTCCACTTTATATCGGTGCGCGGGGCTCTAGCACAGATACGCAGTATTTT	CASSPLYIGARGSSTDTQYF
.	TRBV16	.	TRBJ1-2	TGTGCCAGCAGCCACGTCCAGGGATTTGGCTACACCTTC	CASSHVQGFGYTF
.	TRBV18	TRBD2	TRBJ2-3	TGTGCCAGCTCACCGTTGATGGCTAGCGGGGCGGGAGATACGCAGTATTTT	CASSPLMASGAGDTQYF
.	TRBV18	TRBD2	TRBJ2-7	TGTGCCAGCTCACCACCGCCTAGCGGGTACTCCTACGAGCAGTACTTC	CASSPPPSGYSYEQYF
.	TRBV6-1	.	TRBJ2-1	TGTGCCAGCACCCGCCTTTTAAACAATGAGCAGTTCTTC	CASTRLLNNEQFF
.	TRBV27	TRBD1	TRBJ1-4	TGTGCCAGCAGTACCCGGGACAGGGCGATGATGGGTAATGAAAAACTGTTTTTT	CASSTRDRAMMGNEKLFF
.	TRBV4-1	.	TRBJ1-2	TGCGCCAGCAGCCTCGGTGGGACATCCTATATATATGGCTACACCTTC	CASSLGGTSYIYGYTF
.	TRBV7-7	.	TRBJ1-1	TGTGCCAGCAGTCTTACCTTTGAAACTGAAGCTTTCTTT	CASSLTFETEAFF
.	TRBV2	.	TRBJ2-6	TGTGCCAGCAGTGCACCACTCGGGGCCAACGTCCTGACTTTC	CASSAPLGANVLTF
once	TRBV2	.	TRBJ1-3	TGTGCCAGCAGCCAACAGAGCTCTGGAAACACCACATATTTT	CASSQQSSGNTTYF
.	TRBV15	.	TRBJ1-1	TGTGCCACCAGCAGGGAAACAGGGAACCCTGAAGCTTTCTTT	CATSRETGNPEAFF
.	TRBV6-5	.	TRBJ1-3	TGTGCCAGCAGTTACGGAGGTTATGGAAACACCATATATTTT	CASSYGGYGNTIYF
.	TRBV28	TRBD2	TRBJ2-5	TGTGCCAGCAGTTTCCCCACGGGGGAGGGCCGAGAGACCCAGTACTTC	CASSFPTGEGRETQYF
.	TRBV18	TRBD1	TRBJ2-5	TGTGCCAGCTCACCAAGGCGAGGGACAGGGGAAGAGACCCAGTACTTC	CASSPRRGTGEETQYF
.	TRBV7-7	.	TRBJ2-1	TGTGCCAGCAGCTTAGACTACTACAATGAGCAGTTCTTC	CASSLDYYNEQFF
.	TRBV7-9	.	TRBJ2-3	TGTGCCAGCAGCTTAGTCGGACGGACTACAACAGATACGCAGTATTTT	CASSLVGRTTTDTQYF
.	TRBV20-1	.	TRBJ1-1	TGCAGTGCCACAGGGAGAACTGAAGCTTTCTTT	CSATGRTEAFF
once	TRBV7-2	TRBD1	TRBJ1-2	TGTGCCAGCAGCTTAACCCGGACAGGGGCCTATGGCTACACCTTC	CASSLTRTGAYGYTF
.	TRBV7-8	.	TRBJ1-1	TGTGCCAGCAGCTCCCAAGGGAACACTGAAGCTTTCTTT	CASSSQGNTEAFF
.	TRBV7-8	.	TRBJ2-5	TGTGCCAGCAGCTTAGGACTCAACCAAGAGACCCAGTACTTC	CASSLGLNQETQYF
few	TRBV28	.	TRBJ2-3	TGTGCCAGCACCAAGGGCCGAACCGCAGATACGCAGTATTTT	CASTKGRTADTQYF